This record looks at one T cell receptor (beta chain) sequence and its context. A clone one base away is much larger, so this may be a read error. Germline loops: CDR1 MNHNS, CDR2 SASEGT. The CDR3 totals 16 residues. With V trimmed by 6 bases and J by 5 bases, 11 bases remained unmatched. The data stem from a study of patients and donors after allogeneic stem cell transplantation. TCRdb ran MiXCR on the RT-PCR reads and lists one entry per CDR3 protein. Of tens of thousands of distinct CDR3 sequences in the sample, around 5% are singletons; the top ten hold around 3%. This sequence joins TRBV6-1 and TRBJ2-3, with 10 bases fitting TRBD2. Sequenced: blood, either unsorted or a sorted T cell fraction (not recorded which). The sequence came from a human donor who was either an allogeneic HSCT recipient or a stem cell or donor lymphocyte infusion donor (not recorded which). It is not recorded whose cells these are; they may come from a transplant donor. CDR3 bases: TGTGCCAGCAGGTTTTCAGCGGGGGGGCCGAGAGATACGCAGTATTTT. Amino acids: CASRFSAGGPRDTQYF.